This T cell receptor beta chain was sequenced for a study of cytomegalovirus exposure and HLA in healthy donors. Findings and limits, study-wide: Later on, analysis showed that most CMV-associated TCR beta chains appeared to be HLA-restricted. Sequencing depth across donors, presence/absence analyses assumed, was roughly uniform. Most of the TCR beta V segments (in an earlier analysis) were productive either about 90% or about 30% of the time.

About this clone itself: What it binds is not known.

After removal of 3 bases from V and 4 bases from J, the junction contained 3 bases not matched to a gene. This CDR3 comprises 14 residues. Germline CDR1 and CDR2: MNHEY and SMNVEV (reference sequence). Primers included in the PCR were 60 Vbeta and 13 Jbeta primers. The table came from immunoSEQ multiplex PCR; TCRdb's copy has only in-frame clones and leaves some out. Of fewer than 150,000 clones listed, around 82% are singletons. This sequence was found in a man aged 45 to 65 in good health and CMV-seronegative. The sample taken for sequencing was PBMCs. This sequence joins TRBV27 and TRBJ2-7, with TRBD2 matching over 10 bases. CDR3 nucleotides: TGTGCCAGCAGTTTCCAGCGGGAGGGGTACGAGCAGTACTTC. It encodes CASSFQREGYEQYF.